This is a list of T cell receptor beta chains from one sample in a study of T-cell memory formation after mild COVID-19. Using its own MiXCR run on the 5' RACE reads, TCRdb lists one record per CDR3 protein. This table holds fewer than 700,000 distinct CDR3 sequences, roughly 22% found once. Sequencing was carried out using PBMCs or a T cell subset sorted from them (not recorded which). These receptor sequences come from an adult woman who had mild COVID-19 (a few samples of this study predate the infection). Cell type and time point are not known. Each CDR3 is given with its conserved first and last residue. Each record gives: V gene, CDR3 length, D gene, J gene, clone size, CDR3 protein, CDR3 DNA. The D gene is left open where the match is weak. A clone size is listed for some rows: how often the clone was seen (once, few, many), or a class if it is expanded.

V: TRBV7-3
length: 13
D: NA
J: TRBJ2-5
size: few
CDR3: CASSSTWPETQYF
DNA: TGTGCCAGCAGCTCGACGTGGCCAGAGACCCAGTACTTC

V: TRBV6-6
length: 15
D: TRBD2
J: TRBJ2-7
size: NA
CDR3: CASSGLAGGDYEQYF
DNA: TGTGCCAGCTCCGGACTAGCGGGAGGGGATTACGAGCAGTACTTC

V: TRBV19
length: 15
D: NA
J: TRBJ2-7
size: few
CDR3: CASSIDLNGNYEQYF
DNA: TGTGCCAGTAGTATAGATCTAAACGGTAACTACGAGCAGTACTTC

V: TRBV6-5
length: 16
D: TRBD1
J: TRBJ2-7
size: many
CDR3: CASSRYPGQGSYEQYF
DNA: TGTGCCAGCAGTCGGTATCCGGGACAGGGGTCGTACGAGCAGTACTTC

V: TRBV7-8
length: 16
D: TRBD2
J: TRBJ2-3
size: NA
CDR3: CASSFTLAGRTDTQYF
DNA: TGTGCCAGCAGCTTTACTTTAGCGGGAAGGACAGATACGCAGTATTTT

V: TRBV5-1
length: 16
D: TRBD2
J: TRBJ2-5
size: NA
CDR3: CASRRAGEVGQETQYF
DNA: TGCGCCAGCAGGCGAGCGGGAGAGGTGGGGCAAGAGACCCAGTACTTC

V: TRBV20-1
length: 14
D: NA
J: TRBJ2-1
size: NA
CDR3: CSAQPGRSYNEQFF
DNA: TGCAGTGCCCAGCCAGGGAGATCATACAATGAGCAGTTCTTC

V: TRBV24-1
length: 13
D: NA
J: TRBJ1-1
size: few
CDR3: CATSDRWNTEAFF
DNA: TGTGCCACCAGTGACCGTTGGAACACTGAAGCTTTCTTT

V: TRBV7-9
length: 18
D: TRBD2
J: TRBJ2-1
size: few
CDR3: CASSFGTSGIVLGDEQFF
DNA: TGTGCCAGCAGCTTCGGGACTAGCGGGATAGTTTTGGGAGATGAGCAGTTCTTC

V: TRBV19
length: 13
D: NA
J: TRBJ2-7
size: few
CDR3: CASQSPGSYEQYF
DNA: TGTGCCAGTCAGTCGCCAGGTTCCTACGAGCAGTACTTC

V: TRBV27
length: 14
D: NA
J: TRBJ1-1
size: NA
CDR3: CASSLIGGEGEAFF
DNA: TGTGCCAGCAGTTTAATCGGGGGGGAAGGTGAAGCTTTCTTT

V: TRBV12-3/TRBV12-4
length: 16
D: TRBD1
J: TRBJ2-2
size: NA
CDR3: CASSPAGQVITGELFF
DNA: TGTGCCAGCAGCCCCGCCGGACAGGTCATCACCGGGGAGCTGTTTTTT

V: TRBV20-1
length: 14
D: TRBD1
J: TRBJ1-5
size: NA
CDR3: CSANRGAGNQPQHF
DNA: TGCAGTGCCAACAGGGGTGCGGGCAATCAGCCCCAGCATTTT

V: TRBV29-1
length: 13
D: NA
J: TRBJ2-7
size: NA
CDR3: CSVEGKMGYEQYF
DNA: TGCAGCGTTGAAGGAAAAATGGGTTACGAGCAGTACTTC

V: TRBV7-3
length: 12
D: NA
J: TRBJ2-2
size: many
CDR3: CASSLYGGELFF
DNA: TGTGCCAGCAGTTTATACGGCGGGGAGCTGTTTTTT

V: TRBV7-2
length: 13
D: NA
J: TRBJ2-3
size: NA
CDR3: CASSLGSSMLQYF
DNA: TGTGCCAGCAGCTTAGGGTCGTCGATGCTGCAGTATTTT

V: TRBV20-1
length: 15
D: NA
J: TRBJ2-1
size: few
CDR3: CSASAGGSSYNEQFF
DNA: TGCAGTGCCTCCGCCGGGGGAAGCTCCTACAATGAGCAGTTCTTC

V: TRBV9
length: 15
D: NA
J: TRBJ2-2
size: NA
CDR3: CASSSRTGSTGELFF
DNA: TGTGCCAGCAGCTCACGAACCGGGAGCACCGGGGAGCTGTTTTTT

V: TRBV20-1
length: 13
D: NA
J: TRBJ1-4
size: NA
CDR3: CSARAGGDEKLFF
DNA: TGCAGTGCCCGAGCGGGTGGGGATGAAAAACTGTTTTTT

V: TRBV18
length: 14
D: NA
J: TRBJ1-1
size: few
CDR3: CASSRKDVYTEAFF
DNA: TGTGCCAGCTCACGGAAGGACGTTTACACTGAAGCTTTCTTT

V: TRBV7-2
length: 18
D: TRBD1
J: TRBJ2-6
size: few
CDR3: CASSPYRGVLSGANVLTF
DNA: TGTGCCAGCAGCCCCTACAGGGGTGTTCTCTCTGGGGCCAACGTCCTGACTTTC

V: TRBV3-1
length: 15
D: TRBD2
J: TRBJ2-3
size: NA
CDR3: CASSQTSGNHLTQYF
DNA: TGTGCCAGCAGCCAGACTAGCGGGAATCATCTTACGCAGTATTTT

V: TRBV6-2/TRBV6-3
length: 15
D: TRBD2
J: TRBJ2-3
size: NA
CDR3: CASSPLADEPDTQYF
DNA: TGTGCCAGCAGCCCACTAGCGGACGAACCAGATACGCAGTATTTT

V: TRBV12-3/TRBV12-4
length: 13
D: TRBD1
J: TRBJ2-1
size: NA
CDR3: CASTQDRDNEQFF
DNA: TGTGCCAGCACCCAGGACAGGGACAATGAGCAGTTCTTC

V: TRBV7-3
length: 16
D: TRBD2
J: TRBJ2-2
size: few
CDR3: CASSSWAAGDTGELFF
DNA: TGTGCCAGCAGCTCCTGGGCAGCGGGGGACACCGGGGAGCTGTTTTTT

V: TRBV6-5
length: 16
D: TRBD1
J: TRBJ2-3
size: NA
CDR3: CASSYSWTGLTDTQYF
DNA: TGTGCCAGCAGTTACTCGTGGACAGGGTTGACAGATACGCAGTATTTT

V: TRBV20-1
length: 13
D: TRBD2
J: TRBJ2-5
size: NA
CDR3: CSATTREGETQYF
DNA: TGCAGTGCCACTACCCGGGAGGGAGAGACCCAGTACTTC

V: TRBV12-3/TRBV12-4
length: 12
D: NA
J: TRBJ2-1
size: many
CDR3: CASSRVGNEQFF
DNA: TGTGCCAGCAGTAGGGTGGGGAATGAGCAGTTCTTC

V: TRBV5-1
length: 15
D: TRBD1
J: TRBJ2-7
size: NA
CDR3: CASSLAQGATYEQYF
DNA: TGCGCCAGCAGCTTAGCGCAGGGGGCTACCTACGAGCAGTACTTC

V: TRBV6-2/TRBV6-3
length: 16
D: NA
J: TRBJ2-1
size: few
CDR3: CASSPRALGTYNEQFF
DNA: TGTGCCAGCAGCCCCCGAGCGTTGGGAACCTACAATGAGCAGTTCTTC

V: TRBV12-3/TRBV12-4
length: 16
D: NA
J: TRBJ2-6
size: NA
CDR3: CASSFRLFSGANVLTF
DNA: TGTGCCAGCAGTTTCCGTCTGTTCTCTGGGGCCAACGTCCTGACTTTC

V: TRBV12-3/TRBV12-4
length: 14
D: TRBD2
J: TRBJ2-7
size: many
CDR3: CASSISSGADEQYF
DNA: TGTGCCAGCAGTATAAGTAGCGGGGCTGACGAGCAGTACTTC

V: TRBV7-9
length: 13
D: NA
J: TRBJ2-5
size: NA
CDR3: CASTDGKQETQYF
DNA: TGTGCCAGCACCGACGGGAAACAAGAGACCCAGTACTTC

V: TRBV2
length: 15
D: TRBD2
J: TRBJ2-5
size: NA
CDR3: CASTFYGGSRETQYF
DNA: TGTGCCAGCACTTTCTACGGGGGGAGTAGAGAGACCCAGTACTTC

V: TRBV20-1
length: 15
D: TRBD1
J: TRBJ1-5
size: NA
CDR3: CSARERTGRDQPQHF
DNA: TGCAGTGCTAGAGAGCGGACAGGGAGAGATCAGCCCCAGCATTTT

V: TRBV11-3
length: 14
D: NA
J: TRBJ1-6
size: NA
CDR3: CASSSGVNNSPLHF
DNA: TGTGCCAGCAGCTCAGGAGTGAATAATTCACCCCTCCACTTT

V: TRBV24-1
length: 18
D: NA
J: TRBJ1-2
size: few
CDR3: CATSDPGTGYPPDYGYTF
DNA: TGTGCCACCAGTGACCCAGGCACAGGTTACCCCCCTGACTATGGCTACACCTTC

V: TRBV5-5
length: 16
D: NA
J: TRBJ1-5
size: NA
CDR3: CASSWLGGDSNQPQHF
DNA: TGTGCCAGCAGTTGGTTGGGGGGGGATAGCAATCAGCCCCAGCATTTT

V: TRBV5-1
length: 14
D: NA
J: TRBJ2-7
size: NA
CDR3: CASSPDSQLYEQYF
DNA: TGCGCCAGCAGCCCGGACAGCCAATTGTACGAGCAGTACTTC

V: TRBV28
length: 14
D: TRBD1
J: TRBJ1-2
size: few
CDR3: CASSFTGGGYGYTF
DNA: TGTGCCAGCAGTTTTACAGGGGGCGGGTATGGCTACACCTTC

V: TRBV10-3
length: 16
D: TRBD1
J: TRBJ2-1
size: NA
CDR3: CAISSGTGGAYNEQFF
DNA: TGTGCCATCAGCTCGGGGACAGGGGGCGCGTACAATGAGCAGTTCTTC

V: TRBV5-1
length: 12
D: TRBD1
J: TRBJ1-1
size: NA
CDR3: CASSLQTGEAFF
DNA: TGCGCCAGCAGCCTCCAGACAGGGGAAGCTTTCTTT

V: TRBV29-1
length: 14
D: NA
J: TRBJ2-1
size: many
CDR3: CSVEPSGHHNEQFF
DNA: TGCAGCGTTGAACCCAGCGGCCATCACAATGAGCAGTTCTTC

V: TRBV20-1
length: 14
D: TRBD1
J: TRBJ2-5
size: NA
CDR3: CSAETRQGQETQYF
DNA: TGCAGTGCCGAAACCCGACAGGGACAAGAGACCCAGTACTTC

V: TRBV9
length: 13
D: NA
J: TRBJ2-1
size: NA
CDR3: CASQGGLLDEQFF
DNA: TGTGCCAGCCAGGGGGGACTTTTGGATGAGCAGTTCTTC

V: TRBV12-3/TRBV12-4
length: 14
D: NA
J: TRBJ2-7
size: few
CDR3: CASSSAAGRDEQYF
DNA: TGTGCCAGCAGTTCGGCGGCGGGAAGGGACGAGCAGTACTTC

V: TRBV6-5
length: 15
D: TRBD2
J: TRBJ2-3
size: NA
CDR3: CASSYSRTSGEPQYF
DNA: TGTGCCAGCAGTTACTCGAGGACTAGCGGCGAGCCGCAGTATTTT

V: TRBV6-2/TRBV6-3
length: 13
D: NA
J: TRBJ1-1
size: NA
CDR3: CASSWTVHTEAFF
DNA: TGTGCCAGCAGTTGGACGGTTCACACTGAAGCTTTCTTT

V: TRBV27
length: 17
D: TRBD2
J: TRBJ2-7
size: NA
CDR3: CASSFPVKRGVYYEQYF
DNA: TGTGCCAGCAGTTTCCCCGTCAAGCGGGGGGTTTATTACGAGCAGTACTTC

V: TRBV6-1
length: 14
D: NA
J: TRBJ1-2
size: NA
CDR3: CASGGAGPNYGYTF
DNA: TGTGCCAGCGGGGGAGCAGGGCCTAACTATGGCTACACCTTC